This TCR beta chain comes out of a study of post-analysis software for immune sequencing data. Study-level findings and limits: The normalized Chao1 diversity of multiple sclerosis patients was significantly lower than that of controls. TRBV5-6, TRBV5-1 and TRBV20-1 were among four to six TRBV segments more frequent in patients than controls.

Carried by the TCR beta cDNA libraries were unique molecular identifiers. MiXCR, applied by TCRdb to the PCR reads, yields one record per CDR3 protein. The data contain about half a million distinct CDR3 sequences, roughly 34% of them singletons. Notes on this clonotype: Its target is not known.

Per the germline V gene, CDR1 is DFQATT and CDR2 is SNEGSKA (reference sequence). The CDR3 has 19 residues. V was pared by 5 bases and J by 0 bases, with 11 bases of the junction left unmatched. This TCR was sampled from a girl younger than 18 with multiple sclerosis. The gene calls are TRBV20-1 and TRBJ2-3; 16 nucleotides match TRBD2. Material for sequencing was blood. The chain's CDR3 is CSAFLWGTSGGVSTDTQYF. The CDR3 DNA reads TGCAGTGCTTTTCTCTGGGGGACTAGCGGGGGGGTTAGCACAGATACGCAGTATTTT.